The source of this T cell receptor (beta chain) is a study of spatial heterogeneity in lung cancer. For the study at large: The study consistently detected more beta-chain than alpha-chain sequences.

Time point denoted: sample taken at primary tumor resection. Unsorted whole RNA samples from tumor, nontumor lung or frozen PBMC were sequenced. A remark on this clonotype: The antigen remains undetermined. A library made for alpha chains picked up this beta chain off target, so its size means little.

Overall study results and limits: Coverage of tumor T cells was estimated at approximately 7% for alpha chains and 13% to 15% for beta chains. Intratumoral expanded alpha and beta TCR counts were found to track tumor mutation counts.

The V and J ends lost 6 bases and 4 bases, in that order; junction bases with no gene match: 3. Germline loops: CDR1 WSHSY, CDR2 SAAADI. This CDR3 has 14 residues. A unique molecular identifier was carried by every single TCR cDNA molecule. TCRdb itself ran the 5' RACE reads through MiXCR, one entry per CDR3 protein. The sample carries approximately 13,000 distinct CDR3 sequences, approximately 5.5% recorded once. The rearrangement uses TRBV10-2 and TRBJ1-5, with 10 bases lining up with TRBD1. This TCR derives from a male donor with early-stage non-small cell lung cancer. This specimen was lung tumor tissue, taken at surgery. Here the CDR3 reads CASSGQGENQPQHF. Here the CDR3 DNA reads TGCGCCAGCAGCGGACAGGGGGAAAATCAGCCCCAGCATTTT.